The present T cell receptor beta chain was sequenced within a study of glioma-infiltrating T cells after dendritic cell vaccination. The CDR3 is 14 residues long. Germline V gives CDR1 MNHNS, CDR2 SASEGT. V lost 8 bases and J lost 5, with 18 bases in between. Indicated time point: after dendritic cell vaccination, including at tumor progression/relapse. Profiling relied on immunoSEQ multiplex PCR, and the TCRdb table lists in-frame clones only, not all of them. The data show more than 70,000 clones, about nine tenths seen once. Source: blood, taken after dendritic cell vaccination. The rearrangement uses TRBV6-1 and TRBJ2-5; possibly TRBD2 for D (5 bases). This TCR derives from a human donor with glioblastoma. Here the CDR3 reads CASCNRGGGETQYF. CDR3 sequence (DNA): TGTGCCAGCTGTAACCGCGGCGGCGGGGAGACCCAGTACTTC.